This is a list of T cell receptor beta chains from one sample in a study of control samples from healthy donors and cancer patients. Sequencing used immunoSEQ multiplex PCR; TCRdb keeps in-frame clones, though not all of them. The sample shows around 90,000 clones, more than 75% of them seen only once. The sequenced material came from blood. These receptor sequences come from a woman aged 35 to 49 in good health. Each CDR3 is given with its conserved first and last residue. The D gene is left open where the match is weak. Some rows mark clone size as missing; the rest say once, few, many or name a class of expanded clone.

clone_size	v_call	d_call	j_call	cdr3_aa	cdr3_nt
once	TRBV10-3	TRBD1	TRBJ2-7	CATWKDRGYEQYF	TGTGCCACCTGGAAGGACAGGGGCTACGAGCAGTACTTC
-	TRBV24-1	-	TRBJ1-2	CATSDGRVSGYTF	TGTGCCACCAGTGATGGTCGGGTTTCGGGCTACACCTTC
-	TRBV5-5	TRBD1	TRBJ2-1	CASSTGTGAGGSSYNEQFF	TGTGCCAGCAGCACGGGGACGGGTGCAGGGGGCAGCTCCTACAATGAGCAGTTCTTC
-	TRBV24-1	-	TRBJ2-1	CATAQGGDYNEQFF	TGTGCCACCGCGCAGGGCGGGGATTACAATGAGCAGTTCTTC
-	TRBV6-2/TRBV6-3	TRBD1	TRBJ1-1	CASSYTGQGAWVNTEAFF	TGTGCCAGCAGTTACACGGGACAGGGGGCATGGGTGAACACTGAAGCTTTCTTT
-	TRBV19	-	TRBJ2-7	CASSITTSSYEQYF	TGTGCCAGTAGTATTACTACTAGCTCCTACGAGCAGTACTTC
-	TRBV7-9	-	TRBJ1-2	CASSFSGAGSYGYTF	TGTGCCAGCAGCTTTAGTGGCGCAGGGTCCTATGGCTACACCTTC
-	TRBV30	-	TRBJ1-4	CAWSIRDQEKLFF	TGTGCCTGGAGTATCCGGGACCAAGAAAAACTGTTTTTT
-	TRBV24-1	TRBD2	TRBJ2-2	CATSDLQWGGVNAGELFF	TGTGCCACCAGTGATTTGCAGTGGGGAGGGGTAAACGCCGGGGAGCTGTTTTTT
-	TRBV27	-	TRBJ1-1	CASRRGQYTEAFF	TGTGCCAGCAGGAGGGGCCAGTACACTGAAGCTTTCTTT
-	TRBV7-8	-	TRBJ2-6	CASSLRTSGANVLTF	TGTGCCAGCAGCTTACGGACTTCTGGGGCCAACGTCCTGACTTTC
-	TRBV6-2/TRBV6-3	TRBD1	TRBJ1-5	CASSRTGGGQPQHF	TGCGCCAGCAGCCGGACAGGGGGCGGTCAGCCCCAGCATTTT
-	TRBV5-1	-	TRBJ2-7	CASSLRGDEQYF	TGCGCCAGCAGCTTGCGTGGGGACGAGCAGTACTTC
-	TRBV7-6	TRBD1	TRBJ1-6	CASSLVGQGDSPLHF	TGTGCCAGCAGCTTAGTTGGACAGGGGGATTCACCCCTCCACTTT
-	TRBV11-2	TRBD2	TRBJ2-7	CASSYGTSGISYEQYF	TGTGCCAGCAGCTATGGGACTAGCGGGATCTCCTACGAGCAGTACTTC
-	TRBV6-2/TRBV6-3	TRBD2	TRBJ2-5	CASSYAGGETQYF	TGTGCCAGCAGTTACGCGGGGGGGGAGACCCAGTACTTC
few	TRBV10-3	-	TRBJ2-7	CAISVSRSPGQDEQYF	TGTGCCATCAGTGTTTCACGCTCCCCTGGTCAGGACGAGCAGTACTTC
-	TRBV5-4	-	TRBJ1-1	CASSYWGAGTEAFF	TGTGCCAGCAGCTACTGGGGGGCCGGGACTGAAGCTTTCTTT
-	TRBV19	-	TRBJ2-3	CASTDGGATDTQYF	TGTGCCAGTACCGATGGAGGGGCAACAGATACGCAGTATTTT
-	TRBV2	TRBD1	TRBJ1-5	CASTRDRSAIQPQHF	TGTGCCAGCACCCGGGACAGGTCCGCTATTCAGCCCCAGCATTTT
-	TRBV7-9	TRBD1	TRBJ1-2	CASSWGQGYGYTF	TGTGCCAGCAGCTGGGGACAGGGCTATGGCTACACCTTC
-	TRBV18	-	TRBJ1-1	CASSPLEGGTEAFF	TGTGCCAGCTCGCCCCTTGAGGGGGGCACTGAAGCTTTCTTT
-	TRBV12-3/TRBV12-4	-	TRBJ2-5	CASSPRGETQYF	TGTGCCAGCAGCCCGAGGGGGGAGACCCAGTACTTC
-	TRBV4-3	TRBD1	TRBJ2-4	CASSQARQGAEIRRLAKNIQYF	TGCGCCAGCAGCCAAGCTCGTCAGGGGGCGGAAATTAGGCGCTTGGCCAAAAACATTCAGTACTTC
once	TRBV2	-	TRBJ1-2	CASDSGDPYGYTF	TGTGCCAGCGACTCAGGGGATCCTTATGGCTACACCTTC
-	TRBV24-1	TRBD2	TRBJ2-1	CATSDLSSGGTEQFF	TGTGCCACCAGTGATTTAAGTAGCGGGGGGACTGAGCAGTTCTTC
-	TRBV3-1/TRBV3-2	-	TRBJ2-4	CASSCSVPLQRKNIQYF	TGTGCCAGCAGCTGCTCGGTTCCTTTGCAAAGAAAAAACATTCAGTACTTC
-	TRBV14	-	TRBJ2-2	CASSQITGPTGELFF	TGTGCCAGCAGCCAAATCACGGGACCCACAGGGGAGCTGTTTTTT
-	TRBV9	TRBD1	TRBJ2-5	CASSVGAGGRETQYF	TGTGCCAGCAGCGTAGGGGCAGGGGGCAGAGAGACCCAGTACTTC
few	TRBV6-1	-	TRBJ1-1	CASSEGRGTTEAFF	TGTGCCAGCAGTGAAGGTAGGGGCACCACTGAAGCTTTCTTT
few	TRBV18	TRBD1	TRBJ1-4	CASSPTGKTNEKLFF	TGTGCCAGCTCACCGACAGGGAAGACTAATGAAAAACTGTTTTTT
once	TRBV6-5	TRBD1	TRBJ2-2	CASSGQGVITGELFF	TGTGCCAGCTCAGGACAGGGGGTTATCACCGGGGAGCTGTTTTTT
-	TRBV6-5	-	TRBJ2-7	CASRPQDHEQYF	TGTGCCAGCAGACCCCAGGACCACGAGCAGTACTTC
-	TRBV3-1/TRBV3-2	-	TRBJ2-3	CASSLPMTGLHF	TGTGCCAGCAGCCTCCCCATGACCGGCCTGCATTTT
-	TRBV3-1/TRBV3-2	-	TRBJ1-1	CASSQDTGGTEAFF	TGTGCCAGCAGCCAAGACACCGGAGGGACTGAAGCTTTCTTT
-	TRBV7-9	TRBD1	TRBJ1-6	CASSLAQGPPLSPLHF	TGTGCCAGCAGCTTAGCACAGGGGCCACCACTTTCACCCCTCCACTTT
once	TRBV2	TRBD1	TRBJ2-2	CASDLTGGSTGELFF	TGTGCCAGCGACCTGACAGGGGGTTCCACCGGGGAGCTGTTTTTT
-	TRBV6-5	-	TRBJ1-6	CASMRRENNSPLHF	TGTGCCAGCATGAGAAGGGAAAATAATTCACCCCTCCACTTT
few	TRBV2	-	TRBJ1-5	CASSTSGPMEPQHF	TGTGCCAGCAGTACCTCAGGGCCCATGGAGCCCCAGCATTTT
-	TRBV3-1/TRBV3-2	TRBD2	TRBJ2-1	CASSQTGTSGNNEQFF	TGTGCCAGCAGCCAAACCGGGACTAGCGGGAACAATGAGCAGTTCTTC
-	TRBV14	-	TRBJ1-1	CASSQVIGSGNFEAFF	TGTGCCAGCAGCCAAGTGATTGGGTCCGGGAATTTTGAAGCTTTCTTT
-	TRBV19	-	TRBJ1-2	CASSIASAGAYGYTF	TGTGCCAGTAGTATAGCAAGCGCAGGGGCCTATGGCTACACCTTC
-	TRBV29-1	-	TRBJ1-2	CSVEFSANYGYTF	TGCAGCGTTGAATTTTCGGCTAACTATGGCTACACCTTC
-	TRBV4-3	TRBD2	TRBJ2-1	CASSQDRVVGGDLYNEQFF	TGCGCCAGCAGCCAAGATAGGGTCGTGGGGGGGGACCTATACAATGAGCAGTTCTTC
-	TRBV5-4	-	TRBJ1-2	CASSLRWDPGYGYTF	TGTGCCAGCAGCTTGAGATGGGACCCGGGCTATGGCTACACCTTC
once	TRBV4-3	-	TRBJ1-2	CASSQGGGGLHGYTF	TGCGCCAGCAGCCAAGGAGGAGGGGGGCTACATGGCTACACCTTC
-	TRBV5-4	-	TRBJ2-5	CASSSGSQETQYF	TGTGCCAGCAGTTCTGGGAGTCAAGAGACCCAGTACTTC
-	TRBV7-2	TRBD1	TRBJ2-7	CASSLSPGTGAYEQYF	TGTGCCAGCAGCCTCTCCCCCGGGACAGGGGCCTACGAGCAGTACTTC
-	TRBV6-2/TRBV6-3	-	TRBJ1-1	CASSLYHSVPNEAFF	TGTGCCAGCAGTTTGTATCACAGCGTCCCGAATGAAGCTTTCTTT
-	TRBV30	TRBD2	TRBJ2-4	CAWSQTSGGAFIQYF	TGTGCCTGGAGCCAGACTAGCGGGGGGGCCTTCATTCAGTACTTC
-	TRBV12-5	-	TRBJ2-7	CASGLVQGGPSSYEQYF	TGTGCTAGTGGTTTGGTACAGGGAGGCCCGAGCTCCTACGAGCAGTACTTC
-	TRBV6-5	TRBD1	TRBJ1-1	CASSLQGFTEAFF	TGTGCCAGCAGTTTACAGGGGTTCACTGAAGCTTTCTTT